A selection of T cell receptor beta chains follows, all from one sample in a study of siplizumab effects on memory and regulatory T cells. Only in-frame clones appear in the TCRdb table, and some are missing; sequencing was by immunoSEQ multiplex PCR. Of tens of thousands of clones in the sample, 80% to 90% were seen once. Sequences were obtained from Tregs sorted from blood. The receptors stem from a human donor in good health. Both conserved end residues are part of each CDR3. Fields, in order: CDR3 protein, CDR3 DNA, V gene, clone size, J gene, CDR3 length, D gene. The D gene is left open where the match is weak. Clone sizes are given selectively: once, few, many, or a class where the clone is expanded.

CATDPGGVGNQPQHF	TGTGCCACTGACCCAGGGGGCGTCGGCAATCAGCCCCAGCATTTT	TRBV19	.	TRBJ1-5	15	TRBD1
CASSRRTGFSGANVLTF	TGTGCCAGCAGCCGCAGAACAGGGTTCTCTGGGGCCAACGTCCTGACTTTC	TRBV9	.	TRBJ2-6	17	.
CAAGGLVNYEQYF	TGTGCCGCAGGGGGACTAGTAAACTACGAGCAGTACTTC	TRBV6-1	.	TRBJ2-7	13	.
CASCYETGWAEQFF	TGTGCCAGCTGCTATGAGACAGGGTGGGCTGAGCAGTTCTTC	TRBV2	.	TRBJ2-1	14	TRBD1
CASSSGTINPANTGELFF	TGCGCCAGCAGCTCCGGGACAATAAACCCCGCGAACACCGGGGAGCTGTTTTTT	TRBV5-1	.	TRBJ2-2	18	.
CASSAHIYGYTF	TGTGCCAGCAGCGCACACATCTATGGCTACACCTTC	TRBV9	.	TRBJ1-2	12	.
CANPGTGGLYEQYF	TGTGCCAATCCAGGGACAGGGGGTTTATACGAGCAGTACTTC	TRBV28	once	TRBJ2-7	14	TRBD1
CASSLSKQTEAFF	TGCGCCAGCAGCTTGTCCAAGCAGACTGAAGCTTTCTTT	TRBV5-1	.	TRBJ1-1	13	.
CAIRTGTGGYEQYF	TGTGCCATCAGGACCGGGACAGGGGGGTACGAGCAGTACTTC	TRBV10-3	.	TRBJ2-7	14	TRBD1
CASSREGSLYNEQFF	TGCGCCAGCAGCCGAGAGGGGTCCCTCTACAATGAGCAGTTCTTC	TRBV4-3	.	TRBJ2-1	15	.
CAWSGEAGGLSGANVLTF	TGTGCCTGGAGTGGCGAAGCGGGAGGCCTCTCTGGGGCCAACGTCCTGACTTTC	TRBV30	once	TRBJ2-6	18	TRBD2
CASGHTGGREQYF	TGTGCTAGTGGCCACACGGGGGGTCGGGAGCAGTACTTC	TRBV12-5	.	TRBJ2-7	13	TRBD2
CASSRREGSYEQYF	TGTGCCAGCAGCCGTCGGGAAGGGTCCTACGAGCAGTACTTC	TRBV6-5	.	TRBJ2-7	14	.
CASSQGAPSSGELFF	TGTGCCAGTAGTCAGGGAGCCCCTAGCTCCGGGGAGCTGTTTTTT	TRBV19	.	TRBJ2-2	15	.
CASSVGLAATGELFF	TGTGCCAGCAGTGTGGGGCTAGCAGCCACCGGGGAGCTGTTTTTT	TRBV2	few	TRBJ2-2	15	.
CASSQTGAEQYF	TGTGCCAGCAGCCAGACAGGGGCCGAGCAGTACTTC	TRBV7-9	.	TRBJ2-7	12	TRBD1
CSPWGTDTQYF	TGCAGTCCTTGGGGTACAGATACGCAGTATTTT	TRBV20-1	.	TRBJ2-3	11	.
CASSRAGQVSSYEQYF	TGCGCCAGCAGCCGGGCCGGACAGGTGAGCTCCTACGAGCAGTACTTC	TRBV5-1	.	TRBJ2-7	16	TRBD1
CASSYLRGLGTQYF	TGTGCCAGCAGTTACTTGAGGGGGCTGGGGACCCAGTACTTC	TRBV6-5	.	TRBJ2-5	14	TRBD1
CASSLGGPEAFF	TGCGCCAGCAGCTTGGGAGGCCCAGAAGCTTTCTTT	TRBV5-1	.	TRBJ1-1	12	.
CASSLDAWAGELFF	TGTGCCAGCAGCTTAGATGCCTGGGCCGGGGAGCTGTTTTTT	TRBV11-2	.	TRBJ2-2	14	.
CASTKTSGKFGDEQFF	TGTGCCAGCACCAAGACTAGCGGGAAATTTGGCGATGAGCAGTTCTTC	TRBV7-9	.	TRBJ2-1	16	TRBD2
CASSLGERGSDTQYF	TGTGCCAGCAGCTTAGGTGAGCGGGGCTCAGATACGCAGTATTTT	TRBV11-2	.	TRBJ2-3	15	TRBD2
CSVRRDRVTYEQYF	TGCAGCGTGCGGCGGGACAGGGTTACCTACGAGCAGTACTTC	TRBV29-1	.	TRBJ2-7	14	TRBD1
CASSLDRWVYEQYF	TGTGCCAGCAGTCTGGACAGGTGGGTCTACGAGCAGTACTTC	TRBV27	.	TRBJ2-7	14	TRBD1
CASSLGGGADYNEQFF	TGTGCCAGCAGCTTAGGAGGGGGCGCGGATTACAATGAGCAGTTCTTC	TRBV7-2	once	TRBJ2-1	16	TRBD1
CASSLGLTDTQYF	TGTGCCAGCAGCTTAGGACTCACAGATACGCAGTATTTT	TRBV7-2	once	TRBJ2-3	13	.
CASSQGGRAYNEQFF	TGCGCCAGCAGCCAGGGCGGGAGGGCCTACAATGAGCAGTTCTTC	TRBV4-1	.	TRBJ2-1	15	TRBD2
CASSRGTPSGNTIYF	TGTGCCAGCAGCCGTGGGACACCCTCTGGAAACACCATATATTTT	TRBV7-2	.	TRBJ1-3	15	.
CASRLQGANSPLHF	TGTGCCAGCCGACTACAGGGTGCCAATTCACCCCTCCACTTT	TRBV5-6	.	TRBJ1-6	14	.
CASSESDTPNTGELFF	TGCGCCAGCAGTGAGTCGGACACACCGAACACCGGGGAGCTGTTTTTT	TRBV10-1	.	TRBJ2-2	16	.
CASRTGDTDTQYF	TGCGCCAGCAGGACAGGAGACACAGATACGCAGTATTTT	TRBV5-1	.	TRBJ2-3	13	.
CASNRLPNTEAFF	TGTGCCAGCAACCGACTACCGAACACTGAAGCTTTCTTT	TRBV6-5	.	TRBJ1-1	13	.
CASSERGAYNEQFF	TGCGCCAGCAGTGAGCGGGGAGCCTACAATGAGCAGTTCTTC	TRBV10-1	.	TRBJ2-1	14	.
CASSQILSGSYNEQFF	TGTGCCAGCAGCCAAATTCTTAGCGGGAGTTACAATGAGCAGTTCTTC	TRBV14	few	TRBJ2-1	16	TRBD2
CASSLRTGDEQFF	TGTGCCAGCAGCTTACGGACAGGGGATGAGCAGTTCTTC	TRBV11-3	few	TRBJ2-1	13	TRBD1
CASSFVAAHQPQHF	TGTGCCAGCAGTTTTGTGGCAGCGCATCAGCCCCAGCATTTT	TRBV28	.	TRBJ1-5	14	.
CASSDLRDIANTEAFF	TGTGCCAGCAGTGACCTGCGGGACATCGCGAACACTGAAGCTTTCTTT	TRBV6-4	once	TRBJ1-1	16	.
CASSVDLSGGHNEQFF	TGTGCCAGCAGCGTAGATCTATCGGGAGGGCACAATGAGCAGTTCTTC	TRBV9	.	TRBJ2-1	16	TRBD2
CAISGTAGRVNTEAFF	TGTGCCATCAGTGGGACAGCAGGCAGGGTGAACACTGAAGCTTTCTTT	TRBV10-3	.	TRBJ1-1	16	.
CASGLAPTGSEQYF	TGTGCTAGTGGTTTGGCACCGACAGGGTCCGAGCAGTACTTC	TRBV12-5	.	TRBJ2-7	14	TRBD1
CASSRLDRGGTEAFF	TGTGCCAGTAGTAGGCTCGACAGGGGTGGCACTGAAGCTTTCTTT	TRBV19	.	TRBJ1-1	15	TRBD1
CASRDRYRGNEQFF	TGTGCCTCCAGGGACAGGTACCGGGGCAATGAGCAGTTCTTC	TRBV30	.	TRBJ2-1	14	TRBD1